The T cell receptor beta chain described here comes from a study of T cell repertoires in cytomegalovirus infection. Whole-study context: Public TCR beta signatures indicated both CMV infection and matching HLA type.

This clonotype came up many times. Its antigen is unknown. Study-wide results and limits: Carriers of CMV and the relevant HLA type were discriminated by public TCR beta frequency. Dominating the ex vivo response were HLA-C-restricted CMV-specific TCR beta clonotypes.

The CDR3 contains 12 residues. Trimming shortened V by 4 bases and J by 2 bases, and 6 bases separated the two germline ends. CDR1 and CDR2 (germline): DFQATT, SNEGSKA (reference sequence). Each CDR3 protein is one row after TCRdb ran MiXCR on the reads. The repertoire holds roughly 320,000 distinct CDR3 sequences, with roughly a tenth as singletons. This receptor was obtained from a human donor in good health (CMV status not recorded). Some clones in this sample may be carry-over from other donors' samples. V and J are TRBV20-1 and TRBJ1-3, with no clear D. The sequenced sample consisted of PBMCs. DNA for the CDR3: TGCAGTGCTAAGACAACTGGAAACACCATATATTTT. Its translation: CSAKTTGNTIYF.